The 22 T cell receptor beta chains presented below share a single source sample, sequenced in a study of multiple sclerosis patients with progressive multifocal leukoencephalopathy (dated by TCRdb to about 2019). Libraries came from the immunoSEQ multiplex PCR assay. This immuneACCESS table, as held by TCRdb, lists in-frame sequences with V and J called but not all clones. Of the missing ones, under half trace to an unresolved V gene in checked studies; the others have no known cause. Recorded for this sample are about 30,000 clones; around 93% of them occurred a single time. The ten biggest clones cover less than 2% of the sample. The time point label here, explained by the study, means: before natalizumab initiation. The source material was PBMCs. The receptors derive from a man aged 25-40 years with multiple sclerosis.

V usage is TRBV7-9 and J usage is TRBJ2-5; no reliable D call. Trimming stripped 6 bases from V and 1 base from J, with 6 bases between. The CDR3 is made up of 12 amino acids. Germline CDR1 and CDR2: SEHNR and FQNEAQ (reference sequence). The CDR3 nucleotides are TGTGCCAGCAGAGCCCTCCAAGAGACCCAGTACTTC. Its translation: CASRALQETQYF. The variable domain in full, with the rest retrieved from reference TRBV7-9 and TRBJ2-5, is DTGVSQNPRHKITKRGQNVTFRCDPISEHNRLYWYRQTLGQGPEFLTYFQNEAQLEKSRLLSDRFSAERPKGSFSTLEIQRTEQGDSAMYLCASRALQETQYFGPGTRLLVL.

The CDR3 DNA reads as TGTGCCAGCAGCTTAGTCCCCCACAGCGGAGAGCAGTTCTTC. It encodes CASSLVPHSGEQFF. This chain links TRBV11-3 with TRBJ2-1, with D tentatively TRBD2 (5 bases). Trimming shortened V by 1 base and J by 10 bases, and 14 bases separated the two germline ends. This CDR3 spans 14 amino acids. Germline V gives CDR1 SGHNT, CDR2 YENEEA.

About this clone: The identical CDR3 is also encoded by other nucleotide sequences in the sample. The chain combines TRBV5-1 with TRBJ2-1, with D tentatively TRBD2 (5 bases). CDR3 size: 14 residues. In germline, CDR1 is SGHRS, CDR2 YFSETQ. V was trimmed by 2 bases and J by 9 bases, leaving 15 bases between them. The CDR3 DNA reads as TGCGCCAGCAGCTTATTGGCGGGCCAAACTGAGCAGTTCTTC. Protein: CASSLLAGQTEQFF.

V and J are TRBV6-6 and TRBJ2-3; 7 nucleotides align to TRBD2. Germline V gene lookup returns CDR1 MNHNY and CDR2 SVGAGI (reference sequence). The CDR3 contains 15 residues. V was pared by 2 bases and J by 1 base, with 3 bases of the junction left unmatched. In DNA, the CDR3 is TGTGCCAGCAGTTACATCGCGGGGGGCACAGATACGCAGTATTTT. It encodes CASSYIAGGTDTQYF.

This sequence joins TRBV21-1 and TRBJ1-1; the D call TRBD1 from the table was never checked on the DNA. TRBV21-1 is marked as a pseudogene. The CDR3 totals 20 residues. CDR3 region: CASSKEPASEGGILNTEAFF. The DNA for the CDR3 is TGTGCCAGCAGCAAAGAACCCGCTTCAGAAGGGGGCATCCTGAACACTGAAGCTTTCTTT.

J is TRBJ1-2 and V is TRBV7-2; D may be TRBD1 (6 bases). From germline, CDR1 is SGHTA and CDR2 FQGNSA. Trimming shortened V by 5 bases and J by 6 bases, and 16 bases separated the two germline ends. The CDR3 covers 14 residues. The CDR3 DNA reads as TGTGCCAGCAGCCCGACGACAGGTACTCATGGCTACACCTTC. This sequence encodes CASSPTTGTHGYTF.

The rearrangement links TRBV10-3 to TRBJ1-1; no definite D call. V was pared by 8 bases and J by 5 bases, with 18 bases between. The CDR3 contains 14 residues. Looked up from germline, CDR1 is ENHRY and CDR2 is SYGVKD. CDR3 sequence reads: CAICSQSSQTEAFF. The CDR3, as DNA: TGTGCCATCTGTTCTCAAAGTAGTCAAACTGAAGCTTTCTTT.

This clone occurred once. This chain joins TRBV4-1 and TRBJ1-4; 10 bases are a match to TRBD1. This CDR3 comprises 15 residues. The V gene end was trimmed by 1 base and the J gene end by 7 bases; junction bases not matched to a gene: 3. CDR1 is MGHRA, CDR2 YSYEKL, per germline. Written as DNA, the CDR3 is TGCGCCAGCAGCCAAGCCGGGACAGGGGCTGAAAAACTGTTTTTT. Its protein product is CASSQAGTGAEKLFF.

The chain has TRBV27 and TRBJ2-1; D call uncertain. The CDR3 has 13 residues. Germline V gene data show CDR1 as MNHEY and CDR2 as SMNVEV (reference sequence). V lost 5 bases, J lost 7 bases, and 12 bases lay in between. The CDR3 DNA follows: TGTGCCAGCAGTAGCCTCGGTCGGAATGAGCAGTTCTTC. This translates into CASSSLGRNEQFF.

The chain carries TRBV25-1 and TRBJ2-3; D ambiguous. Trimming cost V 1 base and J 4 bases, with 3 bases left between them. This CDR3 comprises 12 residues. Germline V gene lookup returns CDR1 MGHDK and CDR2 SYGVNS. CDR3 protein: CASSEWPDTQYF. The CDR3 nucleotides are TGTGCCAGCAGTGAATGGCCAGATACGCAGTATTTT.

The CDR3 nucleotides read TGTGCCAGCAGGCACGGGATTGGGTACGAGCAGTACTTC. Protein product: CASRHGIGYEQYF. The rearrangement joins TRBV27 to TRBJ2-7; TRBD2 might be the D (5 bases). The germline CDR1 and CDR2 sequences are MNHEY and SMNVEV (reference sequence). The CDR3 loop spans 13 amino acids. Trimming cost V 6 bases and J 4 bases, with 13 bases left between them.

V usage is TRBV4-1 and J usage is TRBJ2-7; D uncertain. The germline V gene encodes CDR1 MGHRA and CDR2 YSYEKL. V lost 0 bases and J 3 bases, leaving 15 bases between the germline ends. This CDR3 has 16 amino acids. The CDR3 loop reads CASSQDVVFPFYEQYF. In DNA form, the CDR3 reads TGCGCCAGCAGCCAAGATGTGGTGTTCCCTTTCTACGAGCAGTACTTC.

This chain connects TRBV6-5 to TRBJ2-7; either TRBD1 or TRBD2 may fit D (5 bases each). CDR1 and CDR2 from the germline V gene are MNHEY and SVGAGI. Between the trimmed V and J ends, which lost 0 bases and 0 bases, there was a span of 12 bases. The CDR3 totals 16 residues. CDR3 region: CASSYSIRDLSYEQYF. The CDR3 coding sequence is TGTGCCAGCAGTTACTCGATCAGGGACCTCTCCTACGAGCAGTACTTC.

V is TRBV5-6 and J is TRBJ2-1; D unclear. Germline lookup yields CDR1 SGHDT and CDR2 YYEEEE. The V end lost 1 base, the J end lost 7 bases, and 15 bases lay between the germline ends. This CDR3 has 15 residues. DNA of the CDR3: TGTGCCAGCAGCTTGAATCCAGTGCTGGGGAATGAGCAGTTCTTC. This translates into CASSLNPVLGNEQFF.

The chain joins TRBV7-2 to TRBJ1-2; 12 nucleotides align to TRBD1. The CDR3 extends over 15 amino acids. Losses at the gene ends were 3 bases for V and 8 bases for J; bases not matched to a gene: 7. Germline CDR1 reads SGHTA; CDR2 reads FQGNSA. The CDR3 sequence is CASSFRQGQGAGYTF. DNA of the CDR3: TGTGCCAGCAGCTTTCGGCAGGGACAGGGGGCCGGCTACACCTTC.

This rearrangement joins TRBV7-9 to TRBJ2-2, with a tentative D call TRBD2 (5 bases). This CDR3 spans 17 amino acids. CDR1 is SEHNR, CDR2 FQNEAQ, per germline (reference sequence). V was cut by 1 base and J by 2 bases, with 14 bases left in between. The CDR3 sequence: CASSLGAPRLNTGELFF. In nucleotides, the CDR3 is TGTGCCAGCAGCTTAGGGGCCCCAAGACTAAACACCGGGGAGCTGTTTTTT.

V gene TRBV13 combines with J gene TRBJ2-7; D tentatively reads TRBD1 or TRBD2 (7 bases each). Germline lookup yields CDR1 PRHDT and CDR2 FYEKMQ (reference sequence). V was cut by 4 bases and J by 1 base, with 17 bases left in between. CDR3 size: 16 residues. The CDR3 reads CASSSGRQGGSYEQYF. DNA for the CDR3: TGTGCCAGCAGCTCCGGTAGGCAGGGGGGGTCCTACGAGCAGTACTTC.

This clone has only one observation. The chain joins TRBV7-2 to TRBJ2-1; TRBD1 might be the D (6 bases). Germline values: CDR1 SGHTA, CDR2 FQGNSA. The CDR3 extends over 13 amino acids. V lost 5 bases, J lost 9 bases, and 14 bases lay in between. CDR3 protein: CASSQRQAIEQFF. The CDR3 DNA is TGTGCCAGCAGCCAGCGACAGGCCATTGAGCAGTTCTTC.

This clone was counted once. This chain links TRBV11-2 with TRBJ2-7, with a tentative D call TRBD2 (5 bases). V lost 3 bases and J lost 0, with 9 bases in between. The germline CDR1 and CDR2 sequences are SGHAT and FQNNGV. CDR3 length: 14 residues. The CDR3: CASSLDRGSYEQYF. CDR3 DNA sequence: TGTGCCAGCAGCTTGGACCGGGGCTCCTACGAGCAGTACTTC. The full variable domain, in which reference TRBV11-2 and TRBJ2-7 provide the parts outside the CDR3, is EAGVAQSPRYKIIEKRQSVAFWCNPISGHATLYWYQQILGQGPKLLIQFQNNGVVDDSQLPKDRFSAERLKGVDSTLKIQPAKLEDSAVYLCASSLDRGSYEQYFGPGTRLTVT.

V and J are TRBV5-8 and TRBJ1-2; possible D gene TRBD1, 6 bases. In germline, CDR1 is SGHTS, CDR2 YDEGEE. The ends were cut back, 1 base at V and 9 bases at J, with 10 bases in the middle. The CDR3 totals 12 residues. In nucleotides, the CDR3 is TGTGCCAGCAGCTTGATAGGGGGAAGCTACACCTTC. Amino acids: CASSLIGGSYTF.

For the CDR3, the DNA is TGTGCCAGCAGTGTCGGTAGGACAGGGTACACCGGGGAGCTGTTTTTT. As protein: CASSVGRTGYTGELFF. The chain has TRBV2 and TRBJ2-2, with 8 bases that match TRBD1. V gave up 4 bases and J gave up 3 bases; unmatched junction bases: 7. Per the germline V gene, CDR1 is SNHLY and CDR2 is FYNNEI. This CDR3 has 16 residues.

The V gene is TRBV9, the J gene TRBJ2-3; D gene ambiguous. The CDR3 extends over 13 amino acids. Looked up from germline, CDR1 is SGDLS and CDR2 is YYNGEE. Trimming removed 7 bases at V and 0 bases at J, with 9 bases between. The CDR3 is CASSATSTDTQYF. The CDR3 coding sequence is TGTGCCAGCTCAGCCACTAGCACAGATACGCAGTATTTT.